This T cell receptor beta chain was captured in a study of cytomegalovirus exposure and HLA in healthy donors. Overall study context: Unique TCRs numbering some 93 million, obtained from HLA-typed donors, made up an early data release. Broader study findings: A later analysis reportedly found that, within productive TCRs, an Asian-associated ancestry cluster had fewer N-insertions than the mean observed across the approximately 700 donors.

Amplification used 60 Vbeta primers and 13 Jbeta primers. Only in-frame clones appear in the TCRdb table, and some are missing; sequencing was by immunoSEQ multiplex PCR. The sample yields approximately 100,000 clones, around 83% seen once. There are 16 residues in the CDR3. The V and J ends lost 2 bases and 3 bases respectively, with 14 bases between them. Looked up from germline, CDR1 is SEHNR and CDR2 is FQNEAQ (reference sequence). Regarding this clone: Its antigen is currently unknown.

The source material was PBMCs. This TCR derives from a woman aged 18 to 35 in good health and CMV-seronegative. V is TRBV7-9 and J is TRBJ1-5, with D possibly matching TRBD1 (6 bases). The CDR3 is CASSLKEGVHNQPQHF. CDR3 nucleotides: TGTGCCAGCAGCTTAAAAGAGGGGGTGCACAATCAGCCCCAGCATTTT.